This T cell receptor beta chain emerged from a study of glioma-infiltrating T cells. Study conclusions and caveats: Tissue-blood divergence was below expectation in non-neoplastic patients, above in gliomas. Tissue and blood shared very few CDR3 sequences.

In its sample, this clonotype was seen a few times. Its cognate antigen is unknown. Amplification of TCR alpha and beta CDR3 regions from RNA used iRepertoire nested multiplex PCR. Input was about 85-400 ng of tissue mRNA or PBMC total RNA. Via MiXCR, TCRdb re-called the multiplex PCR reads, giving one row per CDR3 protein. The table records about 180,000 distinct CDR3 sequences, about 46% of them present only once. Trimming stripped 2 bases from V and 0 bases from J, with 10 bases between. CDR1 is SNHLY and CDR2 is FYNNEI in the germline V gene. The CDR3 sequence is 16 residues long. The origin of this receptor is a human donor with low-grade glioma or glioblastoma, undergoing nonglioma brain surgery, or in good health (not recorded which). The rearrangement uses TRBV2 and TRBJ2-2, with D unresolved. The material sequenced was glioma tissue, nonneoplastic brain tissue, or PBMCs (not recorded which). For the CDR3, the DNA is TGTGCCAGCAGTGAATCAGGCCCTACGAACACCGGGGAGCTGTTTTTT. The encoded protein is CASSESGPTNTGELFF.